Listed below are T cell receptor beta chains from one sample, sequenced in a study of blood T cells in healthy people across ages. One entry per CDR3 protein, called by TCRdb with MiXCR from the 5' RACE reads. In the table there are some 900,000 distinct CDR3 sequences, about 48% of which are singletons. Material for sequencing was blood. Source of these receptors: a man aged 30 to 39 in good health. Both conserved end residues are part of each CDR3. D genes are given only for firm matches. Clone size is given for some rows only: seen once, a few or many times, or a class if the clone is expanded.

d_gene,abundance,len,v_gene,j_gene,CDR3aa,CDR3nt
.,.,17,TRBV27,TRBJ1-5,CAGRSLGVPTFNQPQHF,TGTGCCGGCAGAAGTTTAGGGGTTCCCACGTTCAATCAGCCCCAGCATTTT
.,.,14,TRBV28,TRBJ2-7,CASSLSQGTREQYF,TGTGCCAGCAGTTTATCCCAGGGGACGAGGGAGCAGTACTTC
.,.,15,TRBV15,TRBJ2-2,CATSREQAGTGELFF,TGTGCCACCAGCAGAGAACAGGCTGGGACCGGGGAGCTGTTTTTT
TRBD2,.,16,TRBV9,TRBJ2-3,CASSVAAGGPSDTQYF,TGTGCCAGCAGCGTAGCAGCGGGGGGGCCTTCAGATACGCAGTATTTT
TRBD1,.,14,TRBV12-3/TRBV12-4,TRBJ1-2,CASGFNRGQGGYTF,TGTGCCAGCGGCTTTAACAGGGGTCAGGGTGGCTACACCTTC
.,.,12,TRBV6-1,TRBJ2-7,CASSHSGTEQYF,TGTGCCAGCAGTCACTCAGGTACCGAGCAGTACTTC
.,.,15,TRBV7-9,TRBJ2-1,CASSKDDRRHNEQFF,TGTGCCAGCAGCAAAGATGACAGGCGCCACAATGAGCAGTTCTTC
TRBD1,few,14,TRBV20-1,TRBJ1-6,CSARVGGLNSPLHF,TGCAGTGCTAGAGTAGGGGGCCTTAATTCACCCCTCCACTTT
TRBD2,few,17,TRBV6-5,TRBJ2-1,CASSYDSRGGGVYEQFF,TGTGCCAGCAGTTACGATTCCCGCGGTGGGGGGGTATATGAGCAGTTCTTC
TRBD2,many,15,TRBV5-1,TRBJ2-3,CASRSGTSWGDTQYF,TGCGCCAGCAGATCAGGGACTAGCTGGGGAGATACGCAGTATTTT
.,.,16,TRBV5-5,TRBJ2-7,CASTAEGRISTYEQYF,TGTGCCAGCACCGCTGAGGGGAGGATAAGCACCTACGAGCAGTACTTC
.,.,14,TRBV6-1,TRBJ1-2,CASSDPQGTYGYTF,TGTGCCAGCAGTGATCCTCAGGGAACCTATGGCTACACCTTC
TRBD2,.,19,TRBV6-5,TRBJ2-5,CASSYSGSGLAGGPETQYF,TGTGCCAGCAGTTACTCTGGAAGTGGCCTAGCGGGGGGGCCGGAGACCCAGTACTTC
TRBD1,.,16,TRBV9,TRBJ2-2,CASSGYTGVNTGELFF,TGTGCCAGCAGCGGATATACAGGGGTGAACACCGGGGAGCTGTTTTTT
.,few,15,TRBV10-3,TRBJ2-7,CAISTGGYRSYEQYF,TGTGCCATCAGCACTGGGGGATATCGGAGCTACGAGCAGTACTTC
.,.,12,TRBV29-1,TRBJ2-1,CSVEHLEREQFF,TGCAGCGTTGAACATCTTGAACGGGAGCAGTTCTTC
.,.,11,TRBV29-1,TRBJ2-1,CSVEAGNEQFF,TGCAGCGTTGAAGCAGGCAATGAGCAGTTCTTC
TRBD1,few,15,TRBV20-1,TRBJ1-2,CSAFDTGGAFYGYTF,TGCAGTGCTTTCGACACAGGGGGCGCCTTCTATGGCTACACCTTC